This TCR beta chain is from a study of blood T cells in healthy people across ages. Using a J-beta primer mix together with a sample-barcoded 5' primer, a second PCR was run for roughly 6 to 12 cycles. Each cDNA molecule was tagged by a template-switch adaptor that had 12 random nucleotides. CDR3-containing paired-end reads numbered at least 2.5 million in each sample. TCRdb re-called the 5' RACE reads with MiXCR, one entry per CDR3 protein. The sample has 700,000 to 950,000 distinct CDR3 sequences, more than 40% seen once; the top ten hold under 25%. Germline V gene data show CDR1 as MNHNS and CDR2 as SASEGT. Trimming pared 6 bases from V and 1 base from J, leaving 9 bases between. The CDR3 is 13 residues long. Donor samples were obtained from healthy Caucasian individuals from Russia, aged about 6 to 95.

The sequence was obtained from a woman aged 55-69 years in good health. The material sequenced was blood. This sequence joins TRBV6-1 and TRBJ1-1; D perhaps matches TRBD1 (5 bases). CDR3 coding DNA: TGTGCCAGCAGGGCGACAGAGAACACTGAAGCTTTCTTT. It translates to CASRATENTEAFF.